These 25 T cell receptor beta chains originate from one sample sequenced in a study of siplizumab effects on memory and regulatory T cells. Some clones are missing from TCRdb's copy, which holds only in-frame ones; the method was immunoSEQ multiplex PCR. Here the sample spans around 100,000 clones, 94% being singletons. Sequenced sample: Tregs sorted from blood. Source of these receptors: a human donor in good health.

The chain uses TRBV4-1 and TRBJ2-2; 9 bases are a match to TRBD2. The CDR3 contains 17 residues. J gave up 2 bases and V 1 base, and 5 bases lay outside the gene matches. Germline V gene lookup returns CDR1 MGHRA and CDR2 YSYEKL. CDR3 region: CASSQAALAGNTGELFF. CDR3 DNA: TGCGCCAGCAGCCAAGCCGCACTAGCGGGCAACACCGGGGAGCTGTTTTTT.

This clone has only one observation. The CDR3, as DNA: TGTGCCAGCAGACGCACACCCACCTACGAGCAGTACTTC. Its translation: CASRRTPTYEQYF. V gene TRBV28 combines with J gene TRBJ2-7; D is unclear. This CDR3 is 13 amino acids long. Trimming removed 6 bases from V and 2 bases from J, with 11 bases in between. From germline, CDR1 is MDHEN and CDR2 SYDVKM.

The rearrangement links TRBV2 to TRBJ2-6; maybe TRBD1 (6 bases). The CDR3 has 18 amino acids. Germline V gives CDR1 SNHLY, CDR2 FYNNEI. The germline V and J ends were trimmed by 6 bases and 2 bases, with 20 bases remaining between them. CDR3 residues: CASRPGHRMGAGANVLTF. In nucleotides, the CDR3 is TGTGCCAGCAGGCCGGGACACCGGATGGGGGCTGGGGCCAACGTCCTGACTTTC.

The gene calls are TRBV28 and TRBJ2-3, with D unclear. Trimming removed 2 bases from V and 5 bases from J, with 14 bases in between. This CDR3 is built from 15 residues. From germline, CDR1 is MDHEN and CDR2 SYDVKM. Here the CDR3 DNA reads TGTGCCAGCAGTTTACTGGGCGTAGGTCAAGATACGCAGTATTTT. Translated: CASSLLGVGQDTQYF.

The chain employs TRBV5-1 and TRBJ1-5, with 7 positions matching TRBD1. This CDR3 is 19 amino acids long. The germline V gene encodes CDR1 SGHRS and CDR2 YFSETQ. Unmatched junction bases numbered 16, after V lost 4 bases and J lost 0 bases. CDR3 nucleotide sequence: TGCGCCAGCAGCATAGACAGGGATCGGATTGGGAGTAGCAATCAGCCCCAGCATTTT. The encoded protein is CASSIDRDRIGSSNQPQHF.

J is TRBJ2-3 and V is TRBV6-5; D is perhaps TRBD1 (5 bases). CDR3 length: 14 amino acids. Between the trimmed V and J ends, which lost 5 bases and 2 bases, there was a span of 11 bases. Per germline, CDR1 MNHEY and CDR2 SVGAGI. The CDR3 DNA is TGTGCCAGCAGTCTACAGGTTAACACAGATACGCAGTATTTT. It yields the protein CASSLQVNTDTQYF.

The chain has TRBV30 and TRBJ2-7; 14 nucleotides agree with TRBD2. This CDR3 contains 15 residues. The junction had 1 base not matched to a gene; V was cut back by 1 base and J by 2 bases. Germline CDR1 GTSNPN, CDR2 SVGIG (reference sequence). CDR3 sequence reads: CAWSAGLAGAYEQYF. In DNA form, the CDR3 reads TGTGCCTGGAGTGCGGGACTAGCGGGAGCCTACGAGCAGTACTTC.

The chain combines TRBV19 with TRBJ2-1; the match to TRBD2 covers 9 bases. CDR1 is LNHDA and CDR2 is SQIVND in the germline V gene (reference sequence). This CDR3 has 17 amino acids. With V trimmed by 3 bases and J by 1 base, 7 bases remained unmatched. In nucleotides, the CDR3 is TGTGCCAGTAGTATTCATGCGGGAGGGGTTTCCTACAATGAGCAGTTCTTC. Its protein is CASSIHAGGVSYNEQFF.

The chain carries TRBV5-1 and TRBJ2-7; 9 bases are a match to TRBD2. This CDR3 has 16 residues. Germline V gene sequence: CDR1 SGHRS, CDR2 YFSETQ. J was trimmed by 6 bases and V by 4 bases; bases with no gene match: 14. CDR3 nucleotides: TGCGCCAGCAGCCTATCTCCGGGACTAGCCTCTCGCGAGCAGTACTTC. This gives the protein CASSLSPGLASREQYF. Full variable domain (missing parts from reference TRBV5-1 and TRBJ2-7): KAGVTQTPRYLIKTRGQQVTLSCSPISGHRSVSWYQQTPGQGLQFLFEYFSETQRNKGNFPGRFSGRQFSNSRSEMNVSTLELGDSALYLCASSLSPGLASREQYFGPGTRLTVT.

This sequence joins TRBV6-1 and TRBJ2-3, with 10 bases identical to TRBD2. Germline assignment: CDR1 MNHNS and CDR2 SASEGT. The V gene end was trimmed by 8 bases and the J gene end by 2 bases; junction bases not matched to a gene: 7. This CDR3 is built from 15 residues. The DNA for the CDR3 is TGTGCCAGCGGGGGACTAGCGAGCACCACAGATACGCAGTATTTT. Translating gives CASGGLASTTDTQYF.

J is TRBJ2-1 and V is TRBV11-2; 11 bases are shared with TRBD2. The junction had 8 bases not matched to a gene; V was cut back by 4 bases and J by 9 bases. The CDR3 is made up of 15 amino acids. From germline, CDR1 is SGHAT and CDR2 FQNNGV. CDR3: CASSSLTSGISEQFF. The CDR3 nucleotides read TGTGCCAGCAGCTCGTTGACTAGCGGGATCTCTGAGCAGTTCTTC.

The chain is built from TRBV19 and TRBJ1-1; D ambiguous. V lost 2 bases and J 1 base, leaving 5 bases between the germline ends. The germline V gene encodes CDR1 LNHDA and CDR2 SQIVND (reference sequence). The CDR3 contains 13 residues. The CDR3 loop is CASSIQQNTEAFF. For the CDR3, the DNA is TGTGCCAGTAGTATACAACAGAACACTGAAGCTTTCTTT.

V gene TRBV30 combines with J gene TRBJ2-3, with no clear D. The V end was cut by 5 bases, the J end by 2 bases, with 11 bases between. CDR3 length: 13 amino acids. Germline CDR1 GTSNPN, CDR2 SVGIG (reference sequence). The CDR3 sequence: CAWALGLTDTQYF. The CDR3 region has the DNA TGTGCCTGGGCTCTCGGCCTCACAGATACGCAGTATTTT.

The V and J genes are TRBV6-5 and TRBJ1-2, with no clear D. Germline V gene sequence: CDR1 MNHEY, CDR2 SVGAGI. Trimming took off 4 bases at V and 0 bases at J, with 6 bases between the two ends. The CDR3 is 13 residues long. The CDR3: CASSSPSNYGYTF. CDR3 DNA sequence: TGTGCCAGCAGTTCACCTTCTAACTATGGCTACACCTTC.

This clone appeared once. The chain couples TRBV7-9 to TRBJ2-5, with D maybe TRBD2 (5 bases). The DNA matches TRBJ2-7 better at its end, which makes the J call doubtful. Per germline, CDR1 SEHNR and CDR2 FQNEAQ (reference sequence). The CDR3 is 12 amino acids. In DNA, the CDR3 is TGTGCCACCCAGAGCGGCCCCTACGAGCAGTACTTC. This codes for CATQSGPYEQYF.

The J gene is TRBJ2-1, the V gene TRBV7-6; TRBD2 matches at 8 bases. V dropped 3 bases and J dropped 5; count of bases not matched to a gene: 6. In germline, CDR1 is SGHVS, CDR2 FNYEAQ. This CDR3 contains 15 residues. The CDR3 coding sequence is TGTGCCAGCAGCTTCCCGGGACTAGGAAACAATGAGCAGTTCTTC. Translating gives CASSFPGLGNNEQFF.

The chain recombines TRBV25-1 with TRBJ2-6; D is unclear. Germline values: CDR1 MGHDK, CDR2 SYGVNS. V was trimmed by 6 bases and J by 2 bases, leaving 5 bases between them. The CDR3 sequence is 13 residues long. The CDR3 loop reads CASSPTGANVLTF. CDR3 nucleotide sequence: TGTGCCAGCAGCCCGACTGGGGCCAACGTCCTGACTTTC. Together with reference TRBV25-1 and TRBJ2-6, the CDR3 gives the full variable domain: EADIYQTPRYLVIGTGKKITLECSQTMGHDKMYWYQQDPGMELHLIHYSYGVNSTEKGDLSSESTVSRIRTEHFPLTLESARPSHTSQYLCASSPTGANVLTFGAGSRLTVL.

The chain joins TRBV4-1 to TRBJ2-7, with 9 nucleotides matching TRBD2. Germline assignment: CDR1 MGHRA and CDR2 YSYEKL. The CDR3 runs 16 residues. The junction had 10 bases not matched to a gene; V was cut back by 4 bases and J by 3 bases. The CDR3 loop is CASSRGRDQGYYEQYF. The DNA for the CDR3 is TGCGCCAGCAGCCGCGGGAGGGATCAGGGCTACTACGAGCAGTACTTC.

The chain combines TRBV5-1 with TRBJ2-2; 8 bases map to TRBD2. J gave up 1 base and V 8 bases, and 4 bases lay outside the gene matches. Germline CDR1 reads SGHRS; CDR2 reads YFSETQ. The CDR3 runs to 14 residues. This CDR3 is CASQAGVNTGELFF. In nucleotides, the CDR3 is TGCGCCAGTCAAGCGGGAGTGAACACCGGGGAGCTGTTTTTT. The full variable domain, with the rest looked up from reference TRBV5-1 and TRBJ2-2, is KAGVTQTPRYLIKTRGQQVTLSCSPISGHRSVSWYQQTPGQGLQFLFEYFSETQRNKGNFPGRFSGRQFSNSRSEMNVSTLELGDSALYLCASQAGVNTGELFFGEGSRLTVL.

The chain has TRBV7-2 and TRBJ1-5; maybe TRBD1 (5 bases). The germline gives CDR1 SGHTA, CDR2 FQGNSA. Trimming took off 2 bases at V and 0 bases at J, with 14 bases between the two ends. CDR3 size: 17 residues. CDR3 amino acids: CASSLTQGVYSNQPQHF. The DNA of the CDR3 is TGTGCCAGCAGCTTAACTCAGGGTGTCTATAGCAATCAGCCCCAGCATTTT.

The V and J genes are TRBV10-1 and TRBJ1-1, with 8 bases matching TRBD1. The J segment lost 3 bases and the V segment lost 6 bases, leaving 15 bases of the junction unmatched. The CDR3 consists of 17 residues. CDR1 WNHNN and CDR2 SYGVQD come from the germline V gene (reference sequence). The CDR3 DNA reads TGCGCCAGCAGCCCCGGACAGGGAGCATATATCGACACTGAAGCTTTCTTT. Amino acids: CASSPGQGAYIDTEAFF.

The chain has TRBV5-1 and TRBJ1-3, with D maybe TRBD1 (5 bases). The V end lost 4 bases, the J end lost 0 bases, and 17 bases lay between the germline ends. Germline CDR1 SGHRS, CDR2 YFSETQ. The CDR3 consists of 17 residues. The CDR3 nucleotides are TGCGCCAGCAGCCCAACGGACACCGCCTTCTCTGGAAACACCATATATTTT. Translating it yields CASSPTDTAFSGNTIYF.

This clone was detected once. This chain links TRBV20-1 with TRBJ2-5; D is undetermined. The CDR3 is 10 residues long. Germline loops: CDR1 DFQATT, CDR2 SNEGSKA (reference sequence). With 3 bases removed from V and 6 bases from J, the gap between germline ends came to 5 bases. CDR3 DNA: TGCAGTGCTAGTTTGCAGACCCAGTACTTC. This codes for CSASLQTQYF.

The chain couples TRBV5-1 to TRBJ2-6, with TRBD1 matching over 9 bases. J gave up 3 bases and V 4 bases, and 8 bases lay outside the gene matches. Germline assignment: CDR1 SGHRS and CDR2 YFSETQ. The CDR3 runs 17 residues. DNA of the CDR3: TGCGCCAGCAGCACAGGGACAGGGAGCTTTGGGGCCAACGTCCTGACTTTC. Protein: CASSTGTGSFGANVLTF.

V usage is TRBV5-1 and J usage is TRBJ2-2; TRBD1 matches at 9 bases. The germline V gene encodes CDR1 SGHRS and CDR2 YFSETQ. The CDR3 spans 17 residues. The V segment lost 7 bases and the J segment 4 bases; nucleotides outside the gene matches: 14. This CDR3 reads CASRDRDRVLFTGELFF. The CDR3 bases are TGCGCCAGCCGAGACCGGGACAGGGTCCTGTTCACCGGGGAGCTGTTTTTT.